These 10 T cell receptor beta chains originate from one sample sequenced in a study of memory B cells and T cells in multiple sclerosis. After stimulus-free culture, autoproliferating CFSE-dim and non-proliferating CFSE-high T cells were sequenced separately. Cultures began with some 49 million CFSE-labeled PBMCs, unstimulated for six to seven days, with replicate wells pooled. Their antigens are not known. The protocol was immunoSEQ multiplex PCR, while the TCRdb copy is restricted to in-frame clones and leaves out a portion. Altogether over 10,000 clones are present, approximately 84% being singletons, with the ten largest covering about 2.5%. The sequenced material came from PBMCs from blood kept in culture. Source of these receptors: a human donor with multiple sclerosis.

This rearrangement joins TRBV15 to TRBJ2-5; 7 positions match TRBD1. CDR3 length equals 16 residues. J gave up 2 bases and V 4 bases, and 10 bases lay outside the gene matches. Germline assignment: CDR1 LNHNV and CDR2 YYDKDF (reference sequence). CDR3 sequence reads: CATSTRQGKEQETQYF. DNA for the CDR3: TGTGCCACCAGCACGAGACAGGGAAAGGAGCAAGAGACCCAGTACTTC.

This chain links TRBV7-9 with TRBJ1-4; D is unclear. Germline CDR1 reads SEHNR; CDR2 reads FQNEAQ (reference sequence). The CDR3 consists of 16 residues. The ends were cut back, 4 bases at V and 5 bases at J, with 17 bases in the middle. The CDR3 bases are TGTGCCAGCAGCTCCGGTCTCGGGGTGATAAATGAAAAACTGTTTTTT. Translation gives CASSSGLGVINEKLFF. Full variable domain (rest looked up from reference TRBV7-9 and TRBJ1-4): DTGVSQNPRHKITKRGQNVTFRCDPISEHNRLYWYRQTLGQGPEFLTYFQNEAQLEKSRLLSDRFSAERPKGSFSTLEIQRTEQGDSAMYLCASSSGLGVINEKLFFGSGTQLSVL.

The table lists this clone with a count of one. The chain couples TRBV28 to TRBJ2-5, with no clear D. Germline V lookup: CDR1 MDHEN, CDR2 SYDVKM. V was pared by 5 bases and J by 1 base, with 17 bases between. The CDR3 runs to 16 residues. CDR3: CASSIPSRPIQETQYF. In nucleotides, the CDR3 is TGTGCCAGCAGTATTCCTTCGCGGCCGATCCAAGAGACCCAGTACTTC.

The chain joins TRBV12-5 to TRBJ1-2, with D tentatively TRBD1 (6 bases). The CDR3 consists of 14 residues. The V gene's germline CDR1 is LGHNT and CDR2 FRNRAP. V was shortened by 1 base and J by 3 bases, with 9 bases between the two germline ends. In DNA form, the CDR3 reads TGTGCTAGTGGTTTGGCGAGGGGGGACTATGGCTACACCTTC. Translation gives CASGLARGDYGYTF.

As DNA, the CDR3 is TGCGCCAGCAGCACCGGGACAGCGAATAACTATGGCTACACCTTC. Translated, it gives CASSTGTANNYGYTF. V gene TRBV5-1 combines with J gene TRBJ1-2; 7 bases map to TRBD1. This CDR3 has 15 amino acids. CDR1 and CDR2 (germline): SGHRS, YFSETQ. V gave up 4 bases and J gave up 1 base; unmatched junction bases: 7.

A single count supports this clone. This chain links TRBV6-5 with TRBJ2-7, with 7 bases lining up with TRBD1. Germline V gene lookup returns CDR1 MNHEY and CDR2 SVGAGI. This CDR3 has 13 residues. The V segment lost 6 bases and the J segment 3 bases; nucleotides outside the gene matches: 5. CDR3 protein: CASSRDRVYEQYF. The CDR3, as DNA: TGTGCCAGCAGCAGAGACAGGGTCTACGAGCAGTACTTC.

J is TRBJ2-3 and V is TRBV18; weak D call: TRBD2 (5 bases). The V end was cut by 6 bases, the J end by 6 bases, with 7 bases between. This CDR3 is 11 amino acids long. Germline lookup yields CDR1 KGHSH and CDR2 LQKENI. CDR3 sequence reads: CASSSSDTQYF. DNA of the CDR3: TGTGCCAGCTCTTCTAGCGATACGCAGTATTTT.

The chain carries TRBV27 and TRBJ2-7; 7 nucleotides agree with TRBD1. In germline, CDR1 is MNHEY, CDR2 SMNVEV (reference sequence). V lost 2 bases to trimming and J lost 7 bases; unmatched junction nucleotides: 11. This CDR3 contains 15 residues. The CDR3 DNA reads TGTGCCAGCAGTTTAATGTTGCCAGGGGGTAGGGAGCAGTACTTC. It encodes CASSLMLPGGREQYF.

V gene TRBV5-1 combines with J gene TRBJ1-2, with 7 bases lining up with TRBD1. V shed 0 bases, J shed 4 bases, and the junction held 9 bases outside the gene matches. The germline V gene has CDR1 SGHRS and CDR2 YFSETQ. This CDR3 comprises 16 residues. CDR3: CASSLGGDSFPYGYTF. In nucleotides, the CDR3 is TGCGCCAGCAGCTTGGGAGGGGACAGCTTCCCCTATGGCTACACCTTC. The full variable domain, completed using reference TRBV5-1 and TRBJ1-2, is KAGVTQTPRYLIKTRGQQVTLSCSPISGHRSVSWYQQTPGQGLQFLFEYFSETQRNKGNFPGRFSGRQFSNSRSEMNVSTLELGDSALYLCASSLGGDSFPYGYTFGSGTRLTVV.

The chain is built from TRBV2 and TRBJ1-4; a possible D gene is TRBD1 (5 bases). The V end lost 6 bases, the J end lost 4 bases, and 12 bases lay between the germline ends. The CDR3 covers 14 residues. Germline V gene data show CDR1 as SNHLY and CDR2 as FYNNEI. CDR3: CASRGTASNEKLFF. CDR3 DNA sequence: TGTGCCAGCAGGGGGACCGCAAGTAATGAAAAACTGTTTTTT.